A selection of T cell receptor beta chains follows, all from one sample in a study of OX40 agonist ivuxolimab in advanced cancers. The table came from immunoSEQ multiplex PCR; TCRdb's copy has only in-frame clones and leaves some out. The repertoire has under 8,500 clones, roughly 77% of them found once; the top ten carry over 25%. This specimen was CD4+ or CD8+ T cells sorted from blood, taken in a trial of the OX40 agonist ivuxolimab. Receptors were obtained from an adult with an advanced solid tumor such as melanoma, head and neck, liver or kidney cancer. Both conserved end residues are part of each CDR3. A D gene is named only where the DNA matches it firmly. A clone size is listed for some rows: how often the clone was seen (once, few, many), or a class if it is expanded.

V gene	J gene	D gene	clone size	CDR3 DNA	CDR3 protein
TRBV11-2	TRBJ2-1	.	.	TGTGCCAGCAGCTCCAGCAGGGGACCAAATTACAATGAGCAGTTCTTC	CASSSSRGPNYNEQFF
TRBV10-3	TRBJ2-3	TRBD2	.	TGTGCCATCAGTGAGTCCCCGGGTAGCGGGAGAACAGATACGCAGTATTTT	CAISESPGSGRTDTQYF
TRBV6-5	TRBJ2-7	TRBD1	.	TGTGCCAGCGGGACAGGAAGAGTGTCCTACGAGCAGTACTTC	CASGTGRVSYEQYF
TRBV7-9	TRBJ2-3	TRBD2	few	TGTGCCAGCAGCTCCAGCGGGAGGGCCTCGCTCGAGGGCAGGGATACGCAGTATTTT	CASSSSGRASLEGRDTQYF
TRBV7-3	TRBJ2-1	.	.	TGTGCCAGCAGCCTCCGGGGGCCCTCCTACAATGAGCAGTTCTTC	CASSLRGPSYNEQFF
TRBV5-6	TRBJ1-4	TRBD1	.	TGTGCCAGCAGCTCCCCCGGGACAGGGGTTGAAAAACTGTTTTTT	CASSSPGTGVEKLFF
TRBV7-9	TRBJ2-2	TRBD2	.	TGTGCCAGCAGCCCCCGGACTAGCGGCGCGAACACCGGGGAGCTGTTTTTT	CASSPRTSGANTGELFF
TRBV4-2	TRBJ2-7	TRBD2	.	TGTGCCAGCAGCCAGACTAGCGGGGACTCCTACGAGCAGTACTTC	CASSQTSGDSYEQYF
TRBV5-5	TRBJ1-2	.	.	TGTGCCAGCAGCTTGTTACAGGACTCCCTCGATGGCTACACCTTC	CASSLLQDSLDGYTF
TRBV27	TRBJ2-2	TRBD1	.	TGTGCCAGCCAGTTGCTGGACAGGGTAAACACCGGGGAGCTGTTTTTT	CASQLLDRVNTGELFF
TRBV28	TRBJ1-1	.	.	TGTGCCAGCAGCGGGGCCTTGAACACTGAAGCTTTCTTT	CASSGALNTEAFF
TRBV28	TRBJ2-3	.	.	TGTGCCAGCAGTGGAGTACTCACAGATACGCAGTATTTT	CASSGVLTDTQYF